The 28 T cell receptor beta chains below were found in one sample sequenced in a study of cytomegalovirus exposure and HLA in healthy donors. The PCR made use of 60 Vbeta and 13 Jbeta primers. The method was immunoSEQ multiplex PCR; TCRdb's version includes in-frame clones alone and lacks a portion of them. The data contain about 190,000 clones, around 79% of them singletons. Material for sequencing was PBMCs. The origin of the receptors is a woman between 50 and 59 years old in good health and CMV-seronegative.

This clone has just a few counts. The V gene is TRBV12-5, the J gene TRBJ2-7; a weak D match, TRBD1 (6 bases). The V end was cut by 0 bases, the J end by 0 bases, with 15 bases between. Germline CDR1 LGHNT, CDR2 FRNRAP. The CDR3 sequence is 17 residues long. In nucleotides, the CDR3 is TGTGCTAGTGGTTTGGTAAGTCTACAGGGAAACTCCTACGAGCAGTACTTC. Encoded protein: CASGLVSLQGNSYEQYF.

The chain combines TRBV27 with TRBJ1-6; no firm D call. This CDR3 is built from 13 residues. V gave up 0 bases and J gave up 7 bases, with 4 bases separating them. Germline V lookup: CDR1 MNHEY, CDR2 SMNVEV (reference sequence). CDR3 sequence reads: CASSLSRNSPLHF. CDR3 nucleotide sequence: TGTGCCAGCAGTTTATCTCGGAATTCACCCCTCCACTTT.

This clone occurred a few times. CDR3: CASSLGGLWEKLFF. The CDR3 DNA sequence: TGCGCCAGCAGCTTAGGAGGGTTATGGGAAAAACTGTTTTTT. The rearrangement links TRBV5-1 to TRBJ1-4; D unresolved. V gave up 2 bases and J gave up 8 bases, with 13 bases separating them. Germline values: CDR1 SGHRS, CDR2 YFSETQ. The CDR3 covers 14 residues.

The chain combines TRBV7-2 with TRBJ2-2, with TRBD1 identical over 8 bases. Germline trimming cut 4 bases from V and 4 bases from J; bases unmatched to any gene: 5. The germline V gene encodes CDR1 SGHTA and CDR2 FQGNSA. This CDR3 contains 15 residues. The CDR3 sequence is CASSSRQGSTGELFF. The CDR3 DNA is TGTGCCAGCAGCTCCCGACAGGGGAGCACCGGGGAGCTGTTTTTT.

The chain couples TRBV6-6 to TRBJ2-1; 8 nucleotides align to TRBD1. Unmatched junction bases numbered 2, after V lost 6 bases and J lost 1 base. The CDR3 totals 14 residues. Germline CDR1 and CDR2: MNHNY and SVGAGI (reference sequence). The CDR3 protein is CASRDRVSYNEQFF. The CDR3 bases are TGTGCCAGCAGGGACAGGGTGTCCTACAATGAGCAGTTCTTC.

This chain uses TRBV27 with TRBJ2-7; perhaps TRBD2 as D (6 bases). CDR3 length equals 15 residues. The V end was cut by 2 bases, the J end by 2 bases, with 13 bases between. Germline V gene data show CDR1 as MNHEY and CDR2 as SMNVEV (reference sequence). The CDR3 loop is CASSLRFGGTYEQYF. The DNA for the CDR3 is TGTGCCAGCAGTTTACGGTTCGGAGGGACCTACGAGCAGTACTTC.

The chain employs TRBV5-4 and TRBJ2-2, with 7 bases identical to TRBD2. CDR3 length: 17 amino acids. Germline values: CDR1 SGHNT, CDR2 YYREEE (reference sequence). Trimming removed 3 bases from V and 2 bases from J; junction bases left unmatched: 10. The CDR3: CASSYKGSGVNTGELFF. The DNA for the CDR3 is TGTGCCAGCAGCTACAAGGGGAGCGGGGTTAACACCGGGGAGCTGTTTTTT.

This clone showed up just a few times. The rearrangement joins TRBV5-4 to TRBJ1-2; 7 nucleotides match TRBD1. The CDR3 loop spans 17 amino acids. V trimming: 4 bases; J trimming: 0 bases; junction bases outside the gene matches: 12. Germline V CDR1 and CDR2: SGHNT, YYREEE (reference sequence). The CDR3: CASSPPPGQNTNYGYTF. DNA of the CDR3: TGTGCCAGCAGCCCCCCACCGGGACAGAACACTAACTATGGCTACACCTTC.

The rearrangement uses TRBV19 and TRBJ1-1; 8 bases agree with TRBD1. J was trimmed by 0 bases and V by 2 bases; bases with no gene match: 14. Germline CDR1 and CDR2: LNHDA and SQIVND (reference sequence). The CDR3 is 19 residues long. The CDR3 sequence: CASSITTGDRGGMNTEAFF. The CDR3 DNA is TGTGCCAGTAGTATAACTACGGGAGACAGGGGTGGTATGAACACTGAAGCTTTCTTT. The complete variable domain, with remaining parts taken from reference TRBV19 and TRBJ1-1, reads DGGITQSPKYLFRKEGQNVTLSCEQNLNHDAMYWYRQDPGQGLRLIYYSQIVNDFQKGDIAEGYSVSREKKESFPLTVTSAQKNPTAFYLCASSITTGDRGGMNTEAFFGQGTRLTVV.

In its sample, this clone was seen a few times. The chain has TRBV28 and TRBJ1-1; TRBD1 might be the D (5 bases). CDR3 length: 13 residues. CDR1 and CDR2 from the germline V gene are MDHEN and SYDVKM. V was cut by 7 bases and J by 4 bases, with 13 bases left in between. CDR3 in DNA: TGTGCCAGCATAGCCGGGGGAGTCACTGAAGCTTTCTTT. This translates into CASIAGGVTEAFF.

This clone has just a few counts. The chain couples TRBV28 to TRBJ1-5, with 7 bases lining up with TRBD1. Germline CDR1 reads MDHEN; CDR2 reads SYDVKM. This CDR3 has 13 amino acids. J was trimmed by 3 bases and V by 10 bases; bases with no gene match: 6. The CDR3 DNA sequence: TGTGCCACAGAAGACAGGGCCAATCAGCCCCAGCATTTT. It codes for CATEDRANQPQHF.

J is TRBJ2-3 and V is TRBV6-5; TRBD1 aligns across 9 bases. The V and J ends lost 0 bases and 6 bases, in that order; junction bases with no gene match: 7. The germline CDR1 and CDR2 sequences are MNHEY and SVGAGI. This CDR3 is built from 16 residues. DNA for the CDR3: TGTGCCAGCAGTTACTCGCTGGACAGGGGTGCGGATACGCAGTATTTT. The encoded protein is CASSYSLDRGADTQYF.

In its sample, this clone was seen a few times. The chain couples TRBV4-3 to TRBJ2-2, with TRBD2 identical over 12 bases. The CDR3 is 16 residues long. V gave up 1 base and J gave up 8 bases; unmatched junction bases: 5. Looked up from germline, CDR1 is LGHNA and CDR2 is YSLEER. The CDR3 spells CASSQGLAGGPGELFF. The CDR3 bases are TGCGCCAGCAGCCAAGGGCTAGCGGGAGGGCCTGGGGAGCTGTTTTTT.

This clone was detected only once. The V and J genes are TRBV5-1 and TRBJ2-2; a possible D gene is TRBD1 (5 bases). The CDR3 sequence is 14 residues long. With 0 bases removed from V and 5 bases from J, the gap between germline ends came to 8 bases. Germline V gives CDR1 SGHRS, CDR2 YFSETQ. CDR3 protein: CASSLGAGTGELFF. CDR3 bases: TGCGCCAGCAGCTTGGGGGCAGGGACCGGGGAGCTGTTTTTT.

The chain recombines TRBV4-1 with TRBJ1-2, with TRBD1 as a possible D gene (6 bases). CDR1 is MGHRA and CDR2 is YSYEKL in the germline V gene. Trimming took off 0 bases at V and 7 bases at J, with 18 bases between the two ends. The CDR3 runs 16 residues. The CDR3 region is CASSQDSAGGRAGYTF. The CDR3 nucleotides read TGCGCCAGCAGCCAAGATTCAGCGGGGGGCAGGGCTGGCTACACCTTC.

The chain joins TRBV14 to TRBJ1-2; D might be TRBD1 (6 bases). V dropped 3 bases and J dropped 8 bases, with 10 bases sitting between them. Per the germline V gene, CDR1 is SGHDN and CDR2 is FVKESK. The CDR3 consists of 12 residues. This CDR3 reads CASSQRTAGYTF. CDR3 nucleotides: TGTGCCAGCAGCCAGCGGACAGCGGGCTACACCTTC.

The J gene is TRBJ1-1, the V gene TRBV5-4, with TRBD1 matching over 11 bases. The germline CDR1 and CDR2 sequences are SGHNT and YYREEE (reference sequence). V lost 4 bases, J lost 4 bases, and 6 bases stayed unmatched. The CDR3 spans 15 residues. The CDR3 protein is CASSKGQGAVTEAFF. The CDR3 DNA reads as TGTGCCAGCAGCAAAGGACAGGGGGCTGTCACTGAAGCTTTCTTT. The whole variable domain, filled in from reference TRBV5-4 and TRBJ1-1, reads ETGVTQSPTHLIKTRGQQVTLRCSSQSGHNTVSWYQQALGQGPQFIFQYYREEENGRGNFPPRFSGLQFPNYSSELNVNALELDDSALYLCASSKGQGAVTEAFFGQGTRLTVV.

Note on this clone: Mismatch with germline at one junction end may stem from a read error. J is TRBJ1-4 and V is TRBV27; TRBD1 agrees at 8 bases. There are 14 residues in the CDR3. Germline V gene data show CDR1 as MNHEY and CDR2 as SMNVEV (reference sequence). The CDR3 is CASSLQGARETLFF. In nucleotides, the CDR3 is TGTGCCAGCAGCCTCCAGGGGGCGCGTGAAACACTGTTTTTT.

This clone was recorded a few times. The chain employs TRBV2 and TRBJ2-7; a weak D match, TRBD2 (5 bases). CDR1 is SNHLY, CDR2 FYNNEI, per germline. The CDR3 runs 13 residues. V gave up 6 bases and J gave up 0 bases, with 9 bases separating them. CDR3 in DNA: TGTGCCAGCAGCGGGGAGTACTCCTACGAGCAGTACTTC. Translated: CASSGEYSYEQYF.

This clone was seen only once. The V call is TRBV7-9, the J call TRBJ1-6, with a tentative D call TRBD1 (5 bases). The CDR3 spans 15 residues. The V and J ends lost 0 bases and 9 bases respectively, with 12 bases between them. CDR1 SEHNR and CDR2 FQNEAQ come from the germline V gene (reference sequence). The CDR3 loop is CASSLARQGGSPLHF. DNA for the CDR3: TGTGCCAGCAGCTTAGCGCGGCAGGGAGGTTCACCCCTCCACTTT.

The CDR3 is CSVEPAGVAYNEQFF. As DNA, the CDR3 is TGCAGCGTTGAGCCTGCGGGAGTTGCCTACAATGAGCAGTTCTTC. V usage is TRBV29-1 and J usage is TRBJ2-1, with TRBD2 identical over 7 bases. Germline V CDR1 and CDR2: SQVTM, ANQGSEA. V was pared by 3 bases and J by 2 bases, with 7 bases of the junction left unmatched. The length of the CDR3 is 15 residues.

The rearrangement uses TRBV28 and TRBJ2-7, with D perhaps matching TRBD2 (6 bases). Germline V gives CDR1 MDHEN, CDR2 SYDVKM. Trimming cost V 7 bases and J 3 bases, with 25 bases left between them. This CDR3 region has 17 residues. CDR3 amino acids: CASKTHLGGASYYEQYF. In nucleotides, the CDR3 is TGTGCCAGCAAAACCCATTTAGGAGGGGCCAGTTACTACGAGCAGTACTTC.

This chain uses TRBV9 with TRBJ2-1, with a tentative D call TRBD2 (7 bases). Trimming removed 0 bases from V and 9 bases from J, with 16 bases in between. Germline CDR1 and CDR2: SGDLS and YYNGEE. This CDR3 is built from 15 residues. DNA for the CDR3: TGTGCCAGCAGCGTAGGGACAGTACCTAGCGGTGAGCAGTTCTTC. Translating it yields CASSVGTVPSGEQFF.

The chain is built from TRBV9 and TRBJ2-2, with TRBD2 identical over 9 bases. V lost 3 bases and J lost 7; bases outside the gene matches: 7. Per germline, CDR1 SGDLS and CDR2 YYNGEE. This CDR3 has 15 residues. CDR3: CASSASGEPGGELFF. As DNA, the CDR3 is TGTGCCAGCAGCGCTAGCGGGGAGCCTGGCGGGGAGCTGTTTTTT.

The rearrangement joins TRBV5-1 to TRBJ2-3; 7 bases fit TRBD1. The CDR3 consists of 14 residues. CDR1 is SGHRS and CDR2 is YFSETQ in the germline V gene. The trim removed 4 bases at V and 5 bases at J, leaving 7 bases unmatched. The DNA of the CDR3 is TGCGCCAGCAGCCCCGGGACAGTGGGAGATACGCAGTATTTT. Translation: CASSPGTVGDTQYF.

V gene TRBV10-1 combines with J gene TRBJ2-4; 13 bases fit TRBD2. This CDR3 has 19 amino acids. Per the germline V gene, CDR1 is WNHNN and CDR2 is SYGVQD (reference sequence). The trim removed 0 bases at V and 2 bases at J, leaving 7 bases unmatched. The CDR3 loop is CASSESAGLAGNPKNIQYF. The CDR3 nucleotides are TGCGCCAGCAGTGAGTCCGCGGGACTAGCGGGAAATCCCAAAAACATTCAGTACTTC.

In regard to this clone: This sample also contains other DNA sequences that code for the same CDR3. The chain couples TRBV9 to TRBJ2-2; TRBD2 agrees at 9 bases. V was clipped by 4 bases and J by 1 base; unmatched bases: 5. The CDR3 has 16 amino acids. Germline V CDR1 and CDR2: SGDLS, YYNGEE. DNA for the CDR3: TGTGCCAGCAGCCCCTTTAGCGGGGGGAACACCGGGGAGCTGTTTTTT. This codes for CASSPFSGGNTGELFF.

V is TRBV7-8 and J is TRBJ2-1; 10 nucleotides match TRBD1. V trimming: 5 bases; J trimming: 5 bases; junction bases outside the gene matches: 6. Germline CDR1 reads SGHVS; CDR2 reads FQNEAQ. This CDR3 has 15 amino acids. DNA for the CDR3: TGTGCCAGCAGCAAAGGGACAGGGGCGCACAATGAGCAGTTCTTC. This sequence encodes CASSKGTGAHNEQFF.